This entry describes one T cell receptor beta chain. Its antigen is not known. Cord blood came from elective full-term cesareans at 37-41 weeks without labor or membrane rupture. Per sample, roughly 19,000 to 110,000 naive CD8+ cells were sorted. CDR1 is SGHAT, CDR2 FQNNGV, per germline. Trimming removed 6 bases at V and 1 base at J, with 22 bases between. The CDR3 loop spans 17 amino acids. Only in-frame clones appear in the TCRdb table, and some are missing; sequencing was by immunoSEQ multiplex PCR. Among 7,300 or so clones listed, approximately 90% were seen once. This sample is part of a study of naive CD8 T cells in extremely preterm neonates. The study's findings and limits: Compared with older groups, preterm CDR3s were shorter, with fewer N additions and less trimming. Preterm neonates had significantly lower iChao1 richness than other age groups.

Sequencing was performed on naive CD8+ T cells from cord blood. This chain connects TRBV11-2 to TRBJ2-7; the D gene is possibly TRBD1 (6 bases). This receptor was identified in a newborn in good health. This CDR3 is CASRPNSYLQGSYEQYF. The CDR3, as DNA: TGTGCCAGCAGACCAAACTCATACCTACAGGGTTCCTACGAGCAGTACTTC.